This T cell receptor beta chain originates from a study of blood T cells in healthy people across ages. Regarding the study as a whole: A conclusive naive versus antigen-experienced comparison was prevented by the unsorted PBMCs.

A second 7 to 11 cycle PCR used barcoded and J-beta primers. Paired-end reads containing CDR3 totaled no fewer than 3 million for each sample. TCRdb processed the 5' RACE reads anew with MiXCR; each CDR3 protein has one entry. The table lists hundreds of thousands of distinct CDR3 sequences, roughly 32% of them singletons. Germline values: CDR1 SGHRS, CDR2 YFSETQ. With 4 bases clipped from V and 8 bases from J, the junction kept 5 bases outside the gene matches. This CDR3 is built from 12 residues. This clonotype was found many times. Its specificity is unknown. The sequence came from a woman of 80 years or more in good health. The chain joins TRBV5-1 to TRBJ1-2; 7 bases line up with TRBD1. The sample comprised blood. DNA for the CDR3: TGCGCCAGCAGCGAACAGGGGTCGGGCTACACCTTC. It yields the protein CASSEQGSGYTF.